A selection of T cell receptor beta chains follows, all from one sample in a study of shared clonotypes between healthy human individuals. Produced via immunoSEQ multiplex PCR; TCRdb's table is partial and in-frame only. The sample holds about 2.5 million clones, around 92% seen once. Sequencing was carried out using naive CD4+ T cells from PBMCs. Source of these receptors: a man aged 18 to 30 in good health. Some clones in this sample may be carry-over from other donors' samples. Both conserved end residues are part of each CDR3. The D gene is left open where the match is weak. Clone size is not always given. Where it is, it says once, few, many or a class for expanded clones.

NA NA TRBJ2-4 TRBV28 TGTGCCAGCAGTACACCTAACCTGGAGGGAAACATTCAGTACTTC CASSTPNLEGNIQYF
NA NA TRBJ2-7 TRBV30 TGTGCCTGGAGGGATTTTGGCGAGCAGTACTTC CAWRDFGEQYF
NA NA TRBJ2-1 TRBV5-1 TGCGCCAGCAGCTGGGGTGGAGGGAGCTCCTACAATGAGCAGTTCTTC CASSWGGGSSYNEQFF
TRBD2 NA TRBJ2-7 TRBV5-6 TGTGCCAGCAGTTTTGGGACTACCGCCTACGAGCAGTACTTC CASSFGTTAYEQYF
NA NA TRBJ2-5 TRBV27 TGTGCCAGCAGACGACTGGGGGGCACAGGTCTGTCCCGAGAGACCCAGTACTTC CASRRLGGTGLSRETQYF
NA NA TRBJ2-3 TRBV28 TGTGCCAGCAGCGAGGTCCCAGATACGCAGTATTTT CASSEVPDTQYF
TRBD1 once TRBJ2-1 TRBV5-1 TGCGCCAGCAGCTCGGACAGGGCGGACAATGAGCAGTTCTTC CASSSDRADNEQFF
NA NA TRBJ2-5 TRBV18 TGTGCCAGCTCATATACTGGACAGATCGTTCAAGAGACCCAGTACTTC CASSYTGQIVQETQYF
NA NA TRBJ2-5 TRBV7-9 TGTGCCAGCAGCTCAGTGGGAGGTGAGACCCAGTACTTC CASSSVGGETQYF
TRBD1 once TRBJ2-1 TRBV6-1 TGTGCCAGCAGAGGCCGGGACAGCTTCTACAATGAGCAGTTCTTC CASRGRDSFYNEQFF
TRBD2 NA TRBJ2-7 TRBV7-2 TGTGCCAGCAGCACCGCTAGCGGGGAGGCCTACGAGCAGTACTTC CASSTASGEAYEQYF
TRBD2 NA TRBJ2-1 TRBV7-2 TGTGCCAGCAGCTTCTGGGGGACTAGCGGGAGAAATGAGCAGTTCTTC CASSFWGTSGRNEQFF
TRBD2 NA TRBJ2-3 TRBV2 TGTGCCAGCAGGAGATTAGCGGGAGAGGCAGATACGCAGTATTTT CASRRLAGEADTQYF
NA NA TRBJ2-2 TRBV9 TGTGCCAGCAGCGCCCGGGGACCCGGGGAGCTGTTTTTT CASSARGPGELFF
NA NA TRBJ2-7 TRBV5-8 TGTGCCAGCAAAAAGATTGGGGGGAACGAGCAGTACTTC CASKKIGGNEQYF
NA NA TRBJ1-4 TRBV9 TGTGCCAGCAGCGTAGCGACCGGGGCCGGGGGGGAAAAACTGTTTTTT CASSVATGAGGEKLFF